The 8 T cell receptor beta chains listed next were all sequenced from one sample in a study of tumor-infiltrating lymphocytes in primary liver carcinoma. Priming with a constant-region primer yielded TCR beta cDNA from 400 to 500 ng total RNA. Libraries of TCR beta came from three nested multiplex PCR rounds with slightly modified ARM-PCR. Each of the first two PCR rounds ran roughly 10 cycles with TRBV1-TRBV30 forward and C-beta reverse primers. TCRdb re-called the multiplex PCR reads with MiXCR, one entry per CDR3 protein. The repertoire holds 300,000 to 350,000 distinct CDR3 sequences, with less than 65% as singletons. Germline DNA was also extracted, and blood RNA was taken from unsorted whole blood. Input material: peripheral blood. All receptors come from a middle-aged man with primary liver carcinoma and hepatitis B virus infection.

This clonotype has a count of ten or more. This chain joins TRBV6-1 and TRBJ2-7, with D uncertain. CDR3 length: 13 amino acids. Germline V gene lookup returns CDR1 MNHNS and CDR2 SASEGT. Trimming took 2 bases from V and 3 from J, leaving 8 bases between them. Written as DNA, the CDR3 is TGTGCCAGCAGTGAATTGGGTTTCTACGAGCAGTACTTC. It codes for CASSELGFYEQYF.

As for this clonotype: An end of the junction does not agree with germline; a read error may underlie this. The rearrangement links TRBV5-6 to TRBJ2-1; 7 bases map to TRBD2. Germline V gene lookup returns CDR1 SGHDT and CDR2 YYEEEE. CDR3 length: 17 residues. This chain's CDR3 is CVSSPSAGAASYNEQFF. The CDR3 region has the DNA TGTGTCAGCAGCCCCAGTGCGGGAGCTGCTTCCTACAATGAGCAGTTCTTC.

Note on this clonotype: One end of the junction varies from germline; a read error may be responsible. The rearrangement uses TRBV11-1 and TRBJ1-1, with 12 bases that match TRBD1. Germline CDR1 reads SGHAT; CDR2 reads FQDESV (reference sequence). CDR3 length equals 15 residues. The CDR3 sequence: CASRHWDRGLTEAFF. Here the CDR3 DNA reads TGTGCTAGCAGGCACTGGGACAGGGGGCTAACTGAAGCTTTCTTT. Full variable domain (rest looked up from reference TRBV11-1 and TRBJ1-1): EAEVAQSPRYKITEKSQAVAFWCDPISGHATLYWYRQILGQGPELLVQFQDESVVDDSQLPKDRFSAERLKGVDSTLKIQPAELGDSAMYLCASRHWDRGLTEAFFGQGTRLTVV.

J is TRBJ1-4 and V is TRBV7-8; D unclear. The CDR3 loop spans 16 amino acids. The V end was cut by 8 bases, the J end by 4 bases, with 20 bases between. Germline CDR1 reads SGHVS; CDR2 reads FQNEAQ. The CDR3 DNA sequence: TGTGCCAGCGGCCCAACGTCTTGGGTTGGTAATGAAAAACTGTTTTTT. Translated: CASGPTSWVGNEKLFF.

CDR3 sequence: CASSSAGYGKPQHF. DNA of the CDR3: TGTGCCAGCAGCTCCGCAGGGTATGGAAAGCCCCAGCATTTT. This chain joins TRBV6-5 and TRBJ1-5, with D possibly being TRBD1 (5 bases). The CDR3 is made up of 14 amino acids. Germline loops: CDR1 MNHEY, CDR2 SVGAGI. The germline V and J ends were trimmed by 6 bases and 8 bases, with 17 bases remaining between them.

This clonotype was counted only a few times. The junction and the germline gene differ at one end; a read error may be behind it. The chain is built from TRBV10-3 and TRBJ2-3; D is undetermined. Germline V gene lookup returns CDR1 ENHRY and CDR2 SYGVKD. This CDR3 has 11 amino acids. CDR3 loop: CAIRGTDAQYF. CDR3 in DNA: TGTGCCATCAGGGGAACAGATGCGCAGTATTTT.

J is TRBJ1-5 and V is TRBV6-2 or TRBV6-3, with 8 bases lining up with TRBD1. The CDR3 runs to 15 residues. V lost 0 bases to trimming and J lost 11 bases; unmatched junction nucleotides: 9. Germline CDR1 reads MNHEY; CDR2 reads SVGEGT. For the CDR3, the DNA is TGTGCCAGCAGTTACTCCGGGACAGGCGGACAGTCCCAGCATTTT. Its translation: CASSYSGTGGQSQHF.

The CDR3 sequence: CASSAGTGTVNYGYTF. CDR3 DNA: TGTGCCAGCAGTGCCGGGACAGGAACCGTAAACTATGGCTACACCTTC. V gene TRBV12-3 or TRBV12-4 combines with J gene TRBJ1-2; TRBD1 agrees at 8 bases. J was trimmed by 2 bases and V by 5 bases; bases with no gene match: 10. The CDR3 is 16 residues long.